The clone carrying this T cell receptor (beta chain) appeared many times. As yet, its antigen is unknown. The authors made cDNA by 5'RACE with 10-nucleotide random UMIs. TCRdb re-analysed the 5' RACE reads in MiXCR, keeping a single row per CDR3 protein. The data contain about 95,000 distinct CDR3 sequences, around 3.3% of them seen just once; the ten biggest clones take up 5% to 6.5%. The sample originates from a study of neurological immune-mediated disorders. Study-wide background: Secondary progressive cases numbered 3 among the roughly 35 multiple sclerosis patients, while the other 31 were relapsing-remitting. Overall study results and limits: The study phylogenetically grouped the repertoires of 18 of 34 multiple sclerosis patients into one related-CDR3 cluster, a possible signature. None of the CDR3 amino acid sequences found in expanded clones was shared across subjects. This suggests that the TCR-beta repertoires were private in all groups.

V lost 6 bases to trimming and J lost 0 bases; unmatched junction nucleotides: 11. CDR1 is SGHVS and CDR2 is FQNEAQ in the germline V gene. The CDR3 consists of 16 residues. This TCR was sampled from a woman between 18 and 29 years old with multiple sclerosis. This rearrangement joins TRBV7-8 to TRBJ2-7, with 7 bases matching TRBD1. Sequencing was done on a sample of PBMCs. The CDR3 loop is CASRLRRGPSSYEQYF. The CDR3 DNA follows: TGTGCCAGCAGGCTACGTAGGGGGCCCAGCTCCTACGAGCAGTACTTC.